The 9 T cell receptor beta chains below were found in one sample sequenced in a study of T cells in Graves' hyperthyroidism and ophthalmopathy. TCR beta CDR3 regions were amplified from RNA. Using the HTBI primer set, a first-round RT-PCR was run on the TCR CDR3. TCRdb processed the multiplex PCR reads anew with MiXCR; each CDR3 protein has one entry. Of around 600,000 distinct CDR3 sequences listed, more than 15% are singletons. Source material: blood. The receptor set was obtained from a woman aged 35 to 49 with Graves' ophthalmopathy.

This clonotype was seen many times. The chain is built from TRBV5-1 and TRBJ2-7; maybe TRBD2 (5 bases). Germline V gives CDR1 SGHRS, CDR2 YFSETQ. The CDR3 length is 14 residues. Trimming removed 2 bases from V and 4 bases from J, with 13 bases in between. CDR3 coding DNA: TGCGCCAGCAGCTTAGGCTCGGGATTGTACGAGCAGTACTTC. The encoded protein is CASSLGSGLYEQYF.

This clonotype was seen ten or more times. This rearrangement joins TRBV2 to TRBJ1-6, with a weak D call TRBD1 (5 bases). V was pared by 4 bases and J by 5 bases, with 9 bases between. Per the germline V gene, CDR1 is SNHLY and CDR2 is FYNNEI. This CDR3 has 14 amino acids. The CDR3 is CASSGDGNNSPLHF. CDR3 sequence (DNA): TGTGCCAGCAGTGGGGACGGTAATAATTCACCCCTCCACTTT.

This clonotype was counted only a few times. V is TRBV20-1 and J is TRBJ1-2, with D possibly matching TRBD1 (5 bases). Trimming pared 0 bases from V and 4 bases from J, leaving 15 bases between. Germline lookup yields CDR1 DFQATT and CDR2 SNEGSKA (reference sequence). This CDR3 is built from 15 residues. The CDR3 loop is CSARDEGQGGYGYTF. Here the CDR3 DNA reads TGCAGTGCTAGAGATGAGGGCCAGGGAGGCTATGGCTACACCTTC.

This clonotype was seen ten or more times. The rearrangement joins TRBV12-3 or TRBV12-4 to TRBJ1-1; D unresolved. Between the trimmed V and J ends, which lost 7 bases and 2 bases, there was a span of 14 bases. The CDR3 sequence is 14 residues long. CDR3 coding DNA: TGTGCCAGCATGTCCCTTGGGCGTAACACTGAAGCTTTCTTT. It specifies CASMSLGRNTEAFF.

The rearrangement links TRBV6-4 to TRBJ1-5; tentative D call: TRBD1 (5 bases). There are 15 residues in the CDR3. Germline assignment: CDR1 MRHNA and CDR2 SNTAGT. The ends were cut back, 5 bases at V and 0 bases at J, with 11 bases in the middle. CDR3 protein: CASSWDQYSNQPQHF. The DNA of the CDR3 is TGTGCCAGCAGTTGGGACCAGTATAGCAATCAGCCCCAGCATTTT.

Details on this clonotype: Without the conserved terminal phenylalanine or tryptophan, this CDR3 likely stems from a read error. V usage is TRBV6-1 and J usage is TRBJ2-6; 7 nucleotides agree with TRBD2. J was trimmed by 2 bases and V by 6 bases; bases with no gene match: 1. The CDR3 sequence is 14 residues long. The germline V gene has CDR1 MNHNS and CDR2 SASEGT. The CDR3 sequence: CASRLAAGANVLTL. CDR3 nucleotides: TGTGCCAGCAGGCTAGCGGCTGGGGCCAACGTCCTGACTCTC.

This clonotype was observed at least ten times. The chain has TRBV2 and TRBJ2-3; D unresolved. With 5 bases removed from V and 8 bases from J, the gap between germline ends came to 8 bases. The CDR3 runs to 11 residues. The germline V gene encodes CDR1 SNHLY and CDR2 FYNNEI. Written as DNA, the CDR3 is TGTGCCAGCAGTCCCGGGCCTACGCAGTATTTT. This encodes CASSPGPTQYF.

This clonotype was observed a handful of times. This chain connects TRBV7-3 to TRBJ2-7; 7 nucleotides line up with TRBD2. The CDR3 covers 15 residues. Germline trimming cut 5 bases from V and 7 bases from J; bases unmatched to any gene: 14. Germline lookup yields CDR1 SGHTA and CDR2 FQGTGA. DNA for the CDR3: TGTGCCAGCAGCCCGGGGGGATCAGGGAGGAGTGAGCAGTACTTC. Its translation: CASSPGGSGRSEQYF.

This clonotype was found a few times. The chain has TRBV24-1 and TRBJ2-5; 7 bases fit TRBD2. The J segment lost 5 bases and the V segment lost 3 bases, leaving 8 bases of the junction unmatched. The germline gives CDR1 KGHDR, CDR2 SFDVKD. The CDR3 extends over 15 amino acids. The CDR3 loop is CATSDPPGGTETQYF. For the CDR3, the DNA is TGTGCCACCAGTGATCCGCCGGGGGGTACCGAGACCCAGTACTTC.